The clone carrying this T cell receptor (beta chain) has just a few counts. Its target is unknown. The data derive from a study of T cell repertoires in cytomegalovirus infection. The overall study: Peptides in the study included HLA-C-restricted and HLA-B-restricted CMV epitopes. Points from the study as a whole: Using cumulative public TCR beta family frequency, the authors identified those who carried CMV together with the relevant HLA. Within the response measured ex vivo, HLA-C-restricted CMV-specific TCR beta clonotypes were dominant.

In TCRdb, the reads were re-called with MiXCR into one record per CDR3 protein. The sample holds approximately 74,000 distinct CDR3 sequences; around 42% are singletons and the top ten take over 90%. CDR3 length: 11 residues. The ends were cut back, 3 bases at V and 8 bases at J, with 4 bases in the middle. The germline V gene encodes CDR1 SGHTA and CDR2 FQGTGA. This receptor was taken from a human donor in good health (CMV status not recorded). Some clones in this sample may be carry-over from other donors' samples. V usage is TRBV7-3 and J usage is TRBJ1-4; D is unresolved. The material sequenced was CD8+ T cells from cultured PBMCs, taken from culture after CMV antigen stimulation. This CDR3 reads CASSFGEKLFF. The DNA for the CDR3 is TGTGCCAGCAGCTTTGGAGAAAAACTGTTTTTT.